These 5 T cell receptor beta chains were all obtained from the same sample, sequenced in a study of T cell changes during pregnancy in multiple sclerosis. Repertoires were generated with immunoSEQ multiplex PCR, while TCRdb's copy carries only in-frame clones and drops some. The data contain around 31,000 clones, 80% to 90% of them singletons. This sample comprised CD8+ T cells from peripheral blood mononuclear cells, obtained in the first trimester of pregnancy. These receptors came from a female donor with multiple sclerosis, enrolled in a pregnancy study.

The chain recombines TRBV2 with TRBJ2-3, with 10 bases lining up with TRBD2. The junction had 12 bases not matched to a gene; V was cut back by 0 bases and J by 6 bases. The CDR3 has 18 amino acids. Germline loops: CDR1 SNHLY, CDR2 FYNNEI. CDR3 in amino acids: CASSEAGHSSGSSDTQYF. The DNA of the CDR3 is TGTGCCAGCAGTGAAGCCGGACACTCTAGCGGGAGCTCGGATACGCAGTATTTT. Complete variable domain (other parts from reference TRBV2 and TRBJ2-3): EPEVTQTPSHQVTQMGQEVILRCVPISNHLYFYWYRQILGQKVEFLVSFYNNEISEKSEIFDDQFSVERPDGSNFTLKIRSTKLEDSAMYFCASSEAGHSSGSSDTQYFGPGTRLTVL.

The V gene is TRBV6-5, the J gene TRBJ2-1; D might be TRBD2 (5 bases). V was shortened by 7 bases and J by 4 bases, with 11 bases between the two germline ends. The length of the CDR3 is 13 residues. In germline, CDR1 is MNHEY, CDR2 SVGAGI. The CDR3 DNA follows: TGTGCCAGCACGGAGGCTGAATACAATGAGCAGTTCTTC. Protein: CASTEAEYNEQFF.

The rearrangement uses TRBV13 and TRBJ2-7; 10 bases map to TRBD2. The CDR3 runs to 15 residues. Trimming removed 2 bases from V and 3 bases from J; junction bases left unmatched: 4. Germline V gene sequence: CDR1 PRHDT, CDR2 FYEKMQ (reference sequence). DNA for the CDR3: TGTGCCAGCAGCTTAAGGCTAGCGGGAGACTACGAGCAGTACTTC. The encoded protein is CASSLRLAGDYEQYF.

The chain uses TRBV4-1 and TRBJ2-7; TRBD2 might be the D (5 bases). The CDR3 is 14 residues long. From germline, CDR1 is MGHRA and CDR2 YSYEKL. V lost 0 bases, J lost 6 bases, and 12 bases lay in between. CDR3: CASSQESGVVEQYF. The CDR3 DNA follows: TGCGCCAGCAGCCAAGAATCCGGGGTGGTCGAGCAGTACTTC.

The chain recombines TRBV30 with TRBJ1-1; 7 positions match TRBD1. With V trimmed by 1 base and J by 1 base, 12 bases remained unmatched. Germline CDR1 GTSNPN, CDR2 SVGIG (reference sequence). The length of the CDR3 is 17 residues. The CDR3 region is CAWSGVRGTDGNTEAFF. In nucleotides, the CDR3 is TGTGCCTGGAGTGGGGTCAGGGGGACAGATGGGAACACTGAAGCTTTCTTT.